Shown below are 17 T cell receptor beta chains from a single sample sequenced in a study of cytomegalovirus exposure and HLA in healthy donors. The study ran its PCR with 60 Vbeta and 13 Jbeta primers. Libraries were prepared by immunoSEQ multiplex PCR; TCRdb keeps only in-frame clonotypes and omits some of them. The sample has about 230,000 clones, 78% seen once. Material for sequencing was PBMCs. The receptor source for this set is a boy aged 5-17 years in good health and CMV-seronegative.

The rearrangement uses TRBV27 and TRBJ1-6; D perhaps matches TRBD1 (6 bases). This CDR3 is built from 15 residues. Trimming took 3 bases from V and 4 from J, leaving 10 bases between them. The germline gives CDR1 MNHEY, CDR2 SMNVEV (reference sequence). CDR3 nucleotides: TGTGCCAGCAGTTTCAACAGGGAGTATAATTCACCCCTCCACTTT. Protein product: CASSFNREYNSPLHF.

The chain uses TRBV4-1 and TRBJ2-7; no firm D call. CDR3 length: 13 amino acids. Germline V gene data show CDR1 as MGHRA and CDR2 as YSYEKL. V lost 1 base to trimming and J lost 4 bases, with 8 bases between them. The CDR3 DNA follows: TGCGCCAGCAGCCAAGGCGACTCTTACGAGCAGTACTTC. It specifies CASSQGDSYEQYF.

This clone was detected a few times. The V and J genes are TRBV27 and TRBJ2-1, with D maybe TRBD1 (5 bases). Per the germline V gene, CDR1 is MNHEY and CDR2 is SMNVEV (reference sequence). The germline V and J ends were trimmed by 3 bases and 2 bases, with 20 bases remaining between them. This CDR3 has 18 residues. CDR3: CASSFLLVGKGTYNEQFF. DNA of the CDR3: TGTGCCAGCAGTTTTCTTCTAGTGGGAAAGGGGACCTACAATGAGCAGTTCTTC.

The rearrangement joins TRBV21-1 to TRBJ2-5; whether TRBD2, the table's D call, matches the DNA was not checked. TRBV21-1 is shown as a pseudogene. CDR3 size: 18 residues. CDR3 sequence reads: CASSKLGGRSPHQETQYF. As DNA, the CDR3 is TGTGCCAGCAGCAAATTGGGGGGACGCTCTCCCCACCAAGAGACCCAGTACTTC.

The J gene is TRBJ1-3, the V gene TRBV27; TRBD1 matches at 8 bases. This CDR3 is 14 amino acids long. Germline loops: CDR1 MNHEY, CDR2 SMNVEV (reference sequence). With 7 bases clipped from V and 2 bases from J, the junction kept 4 bases outside the gene matches. CDR3 DNA sequence: TGTGCCAGCAAACAGGGGGATACTGGAAACACCATATATTTT. Residues: CASKQGDTGNTIYF.

This clone was counted a few times. The V call is TRBV6-5, the J call TRBJ2-1, with a possible D match to TRBD1 (5 bases). V shed 4 bases and J shed 9 bases, with 16 bases lying between them. Germline-derived CDR1 and CDR2 are MNHEY and SVGAGI. The CDR3 sequence is 14 residues long. The DNA of the CDR3 is TGTGCCAGCAGTTGGGGCGCCCCGAAGGCTGAGCAGTTCTTC. It encodes CASSWGAPKAEQFF.

The CDR3, as DNA: TGTGCCAGCAGCGTACAGGGACACTCGAGCACAGATACGCAGTATTTT. It is translated as CASSVQGHSSTDTQYF. The J gene is TRBJ2-3, the V gene TRBV9, with D possibly being TRBD1 (6 bases). There are 16 residues in the CDR3. Germline V gene sequence: CDR1 SGDLS, CDR2 YYNGEE. V was clipped by 1 base and J by 0 bases, with 12 bases between them.

V gene TRBV9 combines with J gene TRBJ1-4; TRBD1 is a possible D gene (6 bases). V dropped 0 bases and J dropped 11 bases, with 20 bases sitting between them. The CDR3 covers 16 residues. The germline V gene has CDR1 SGDLS and CDR2 YYNGEE. The CDR3 region is CASSVAPLNRDGKLFF. DNA of the CDR3: TGTGCCAGCAGCGTAGCTCCCTTAAACAGGGACGGGAAACTGTTTTTT.

The chain carries TRBV10-3 and TRBJ2-2, with 13 bases aligning to TRBD2. After removal of 5 bases from V and 2 bases from J, the junction contained 11 bases not matched to a gene. The CDR3 contains 19 residues. CDR1 and CDR2 (germline): ENHRY, SYGVKD. CDR3: CAISQGLAGDPVNTGELFF. The DNA for the CDR3 is TGTGCCATCAGTCAAGGACTAGCGGGAGATCCTGTCAACACCGGGGAGCTGTTTTTT.

This chain joins TRBV10-3 and TRBJ2-1; weak D call: TRBD2 (5 bases). Germline V gene sequence: CDR1 ENHRY, CDR2 SYGVKD. V lost 6 bases to trimming and J lost 2 bases, with 14 bases between them. The length of the CDR3 is 15 residues. CDR3 sequence: CAISPSLSTYNEQFF. CDR3 nucleotides: TGTGCCATCAGCCCTAGCCTGAGCACCTACAATGAGCAGTTCTTC.

The chain couples TRBV29-1 to TRBJ2-3; TRBD1 agrees at 8 bases. This CDR3 has 14 amino acids. CDR1 and CDR2 (germline): SQVTM, ANQGSEA. V lost 7 bases to trimming and J lost 5 bases; unmatched junction nucleotides: 11. The CDR3 sequence is CSAIDRGEGDTQYF. For the CDR3, the DNA is TGCAGCGCGATCGACAGGGGTGAAGGAGATACGCAGTATTTT.

This clone has a handful of counts. This chain links TRBV6-1 with TRBJ1-2; D gene ambiguous. With 8 bases removed from V and 2 bases from J, the gap between germline ends came to 6 bases. Germline loops: CDR1 MNHNS, CDR2 SASEGT. This CDR3 region has 11 residues. The CDR3 DNA follows: TGTGCCAGCGAGCACAACTATGGCTACACCTTC. It specifies CASEHNYGYTF.

In its sample, this clone was seen a few times. Here the CDR3 DNA reads TGTGCCAGCAGCCGGTCGGAGCGGCGCTTCACAGATACGCAGTATTTT. Translating gives CASSRSERRFTDTQYF. The chain uses TRBV7-9 and TRBJ2-3; tentative D call: TRBD2 (5 bases). V shed 5 bases and J shed 2 bases, with 17 bases lying between them. This CDR3 spans 16 amino acids. Germline V gene sequence: CDR1 SEHNR, CDR2 FQNEAQ (reference sequence).

The sample holds one count of this clone. The V gene is TRBV5-5, the J gene TRBJ2-7; 8 bases map to TRBD2. CDR1 is SGHKS, CDR2 YYEKEE, per germline (reference sequence). The J segment lost 3 bases and the V segment lost 6 bases, leaving 11 bases of the junction unmatched. The CDR3 covers 15 residues. The CDR3 here is CASTRGGVGNYEQYF. The CDR3, as DNA: TGTGCCAGCACCCGGGGGGGTGTTGGGAACTACGAGCAGTACTTC. The variable domain in full, completed from reference TRBV5-5 and TRBJ2-7, reads DAGVTQSPTHLIKTRGQQVTLRCSPISGHKSVSWYQQVLGQGPQFIFQYYEKEERGRGNFPDRFSARQFPNYSSELNVNALLLGDSALYLCASTRGGVGNYEQYFGPGTRLTVT.

The chain combines TRBV30 with TRBJ2-6, with D hard to call. The CDR3 sequence is 15 residues long. Trimming left V 0 bases short and J 0 bases short, with 6 bases between. Germline CDR1 and CDR2: GTSNPN and SVGIG (reference sequence). DNA of the CDR3: TGTGCCTGGAGTGTACCCAGCTCTGGGGCCAACGTCCTGACTTTC. Its translation: CAWSVPSSGANVLTF. Using reference TRBV30 and TRBJ2-6 for the parts outside the CDR3, the full variable domain is SQTIHQWPATLVQPVGSPLSLECTVEGTSNPNLYWYRQAAGRGLQLLFYSVGIGQISSEVPQNLSASRPQDRQFILSSKKLLLSDSGFYLCAWSVPSSGANVLTFGAGSRLTVL.

For the CDR3, the DNA is TGCGCCAGCAGCTTCGGGGGTACCTACGAGCAGTACTTC. Protein product: CASSFGGTYEQYF. The gene calls are TRBV5-1 and TRBJ2-7, with D possibly being TRBD2 (6 bases). V lost 2 bases, J lost 2 bases, and 8 bases lay in between. CDR3 size: 13 residues. From germline, CDR1 is SGHRS and CDR2 YFSETQ. The variable domain in full, with the rest retrieved from reference TRBV5-1 and TRBJ2-7, is KAGVTQTPRYLIKTRGQQVTLSCSPISGHRSVSWYQQTPGQGLQFLFEYFSETQRNKGNFPGRFSGRQFSNSRSEMNVSTLELGDSALYLCASSFGGTYEQYFGPGTRLTVT.

The chain joins TRBV4-2 to TRBJ2-1, with D tentatively TRBD2 (5 bases). V was shortened by 3 bases and J by 7 bases, with 10 bases between the two germline ends. The length of the CDR3 is 13 residues. Germline CDR1 is LGHNA and CDR2 is YNFKEQ. The CDR3 DNA sequence: TGTGCCAGCAGCCACGATCCGGGGAATGAGCAGTTCTTC. This sequence encodes CASSHDPGNEQFF.